The 21 T cell receptor beta chains listed next were all sequenced from one sample in a study of OX40 agonist ivuxolimab in advanced cancers. Generated by immunoSEQ multiplex PCR, the TCRdb table keeps only in-frame clones and is missing some. The sample carries approximately 64,000 clones, about 85% recorded once. The input for sequencing was CD4+ or CD8+ T cells sorted from blood, taken in a trial of the OX40 agonist ivuxolimab. These TCRs come from an adult with an advanced solid tumor such as melanoma, head and neck, liver or kidney cancer.

J is TRBJ2-5 and V is TRBV30; 8 positions agree with TRBD1. V was pared by 1 base and J by 5 bases, with 6 bases of the junction left unmatched. Germline lookup yields CDR1 GTSNPN and CDR2 SVGIG (reference sequence). The CDR3 spans 14 residues. CDR3 DNA sequence: TGTGCCTGGAGTGCTCGACAGGGGCGGGAGACCCAGTACTTC. Translation: CAWSARQGRETQYF.

The gene calls are TRBV4-3 and TRBJ2-7; no clear D gene. Trimming cost V 3 bases and J 3 bases, with 3 bases left between them. The CDR3 sequence is 11 residues long. Germline V CDR1 and CDR2: LGHNA, YSLEER. CDR3 coding DNA: TGCGCCAGCAGCCATTGCTACGAGCAGTACTTC. This encodes CASSHCYEQYF.

The chain couples TRBV30 to TRBJ2-7; 7 nucleotides agree with TRBD2. After removal of 0 bases from V and 3 bases from J, the junction contained 5 bases not matched to a gene. From germline, CDR1 is GTSNPN and CDR2 SVGIG (reference sequence). The CDR3 loop spans 14 amino acids. CDR3 protein: CAWSVASGHYEQYF. DNA of the CDR3: TGTGCCTGGAGTGTGGCTAGCGGACACTACGAGCAGTACTTC. The entire variable domain, with the rest obtained from reference TRBV30 and TRBJ2-7, is as follows: SQTIHQWPATLVQPVGSPLSLECTVEGTSNPNLYWYRQAAGRGLQLLFYSVGIGQISSEVPQNLSASRPQDRQFILSSKKLLLSDSGFYLCAWSVASGHYEQYFGPGTRLTVT.

The chain couples TRBV6-6 to TRBJ2-4; D is tentatively TRBD1 or TRBD2 (5 bases each). The CDR3 is made up of 12 amino acids. V shed 8 bases and J shed 8 bases, with 13 bases lying between them. Germline V gene sequence: CDR1 MNHNY, CDR2 SVGAGI (reference sequence). The CDR3 reads CASVGVGDIQYF. DNA of the CDR3: TGTGCCAGCGTGGGGGTTGGGGACATTCAGTACTTC.

The chain carries TRBV11-3 and TRBJ2-5, with D tentatively TRBD2 (5 bases). The J call may be faulty, since TRBJ2-7 better matches the DNA end. CDR3 size: 14 residues. Germline CDR1 and CDR2: SGHNT and YENEEA. CDR3 sequence reads: CASSSRTLSYEQYF. The DNA for the CDR3 is TGTGCCAGCAGCTCGAGGACTTTGAGCTACGAGCAGTACTTC.

This clone was detected a few times. The genes are TRBV28 and TRBJ2-7, with D possibly matching TRBD1 (5 bases). The length of the CDR3 is 15 residues. Trimming shortened V by 5 bases and J by 0 bases, and 14 bases separated the two germline ends. CDR1 and CDR2 (germline): MDHEN, SYDVKM. CDR3: CASSPPGHISYEQYF. The CDR3 region has the DNA TGTGCCAGCAGTCCCCCAGGACATATCTCCTACGAGCAGTACTTC.

The chain has TRBV7-9 and TRBJ1-1; 10 nucleotides agree with TRBD1. The CDR3 is made up of 15 amino acids. With 5 bases clipped from V and 0 bases from J, the junction kept 3 bases outside the gene matches. CDR1 is SEHNR and CDR2 is FQNEAQ in the germline V gene (reference sequence). The DNA of the CDR3 is TGTGCCAGCAGCACGGGACAGGGGATGAACACTGAAGCTTTCTTT. Encoded protein: CASSTGQGMNTEAFF.

The count of this clone is one. The rearrangement uses TRBV7-2 and TRBJ2-2; 10 nucleotides line up with TRBD1. The CDR3 spans 15 residues. J was trimmed by 6 bases and V by 2 bases; bases with no gene match: 3. Germline V gives CDR1 SGHTA, CDR2 FQGNSA. The CDR3 region is CASSLTGQGSGELFF. The CDR3 region has the DNA TGTGCCAGCAGCTTAACGGGACAGGGGTCCGGGGAGCTGTTTTTT.

The J gene is TRBJ1-2, the V gene TRBV7-2; 7 nucleotides match TRBD1. The CDR3 covers 16 residues. Losses at the gene ends were 1 base for V and 8 bases for J; bases not matched to a gene: 13. Germline values: CDR1 SGHTA, CDR2 FQGNSA. The CDR3 is CASSLVVGGWEEGYTF. The CDR3 DNA sequence: TGTGCCAGCAGCTTAGTAGTAGGGGGCTGGGAAGAAGGCTACACCTTC.

The chain carries TRBV11-3 and TRBJ2-7; TRBD2 matches at 8 bases. The CDR3 runs to 16 residues. V trimming: 3 bases; J trimming: 0 bases; junction bases outside the gene matches: 7. CDR1 is SGHNT, CDR2 YENEEA, per germline. The CDR3 DNA reads as TGTGCCAGCAGCTTTTCATCTCGGGGGGGCTCCTACGAGCAGTACTTC. The encoded protein is CASSFSSRGGSYEQYF. Drawing the rest from reference TRBV11-3 and TRBJ2-7, the complete variable domain is EAGVVQSPRYKIIEKKQPVAFWCNPISGHNTLYWYLQNLGQGPELLIRYENEEAVDDSQLPKDRFSAERLKGVDSTLKIQPAELGDSAVYLCASSFSSRGGSYEQYFGPGTRLTVT.

The rearrangement joins TRBV6-5 to TRBJ1-1, with D possibly TRBD1 on 5 matching bases. Trimming removed 2 bases from V and 2 bases from J, with 9 bases in between. Germline-derived CDR1 and CDR2 are MNHEY and SVGAGI. The CDR3 covers 14 residues. The CDR3 DNA sequence: TGTGCCAGCAGTTACACGACAGCTAACACTGAAGCTTTCTTT. Encoded protein: CASSYTTANTEAFF.

V and J are TRBV7-9 and TRBJ1-4; D not resolved. Germline V gene data show CDR1 as SEHNR and CDR2 as FQNEAQ (reference sequence). The CDR3 loop spans 13 amino acids. The V gene lost 5 bases and the J gene lost 13 bases, with 17 bases spanning the gap. The CDR3 is CASSPQAGSLLFF. In DNA form, the CDR3 reads TGTGCCAGCAGCCCCCAGGCGGGGTCTTTACTGTTTTTT. Together with reference TRBV7-9 and TRBJ1-4, the CDR3 gives the full variable domain: DTGVSQNPRHKITKRGQNVTFRCDPISEHNRLYWYRQTLGQGPEFLTYFQNEAQLEKSRLLSDRFSAERPKGSFSTLEIQRTEQGDSAMYLCASSPQAGSLLFFGSGTQLSVL.

The chain uses TRBV18 and TRBJ2-7; 7 positions match TRBD1. CDR1 and CDR2 (germline): KGHSH, LQKENI. With V trimmed by 5 bases and J by 3 bases, 7 bases remained unmatched. This CDR3 region has 14 residues. The CDR3 protein is CASSAGTANYEQYF. The CDR3 DNA reads TGTGCCAGCTCAGCCGGGACAGCTAACTACGAGCAGTACTTC.

This rearrangement joins TRBV7-8 to TRBJ2-3; TRBD2 agrees at 8 bases. The V and J ends lost 3 bases and 4 bases, in that order; junction bases with no gene match: 6. CDR3 length: 15 amino acids. The germline V gene encodes CDR1 SGHVS and CDR2 FQNEAQ. Written as DNA, the CDR3 is TGTGCCAGCAGCTTCGCGGGGGGCGGCCCAGATACGCAGTATTTT. This sequence encodes CASSFAGGGPDTQYF. Full variable domain (outside the CDR3, taken from reference TRBV7-8 and TRBJ2-3): GAGVSQSPRYKVAKRGQDVALRCDPISGHVSLFWYQQALGQGPEFLTYFQNEAQLDKSGLPSDRFFAERPEGSVSTLKIQRTQQEDSAVYLCASSFAGGGPDTQYFGPGTRLTVL.

This sequence joins TRBV19 and TRBJ1-1; D call uncertain. V gave up 7 bases and J gave up 1 base, with 13 bases separating them. This CDR3 has 14 residues. CDR1 is LNHDA and CDR2 is SQIVND in the germline V gene (reference sequence). This CDR3 reads CASTYRTGNTEAFF. The DNA for the CDR3 is TGTGCCAGTACCTATAGGACGGGGAACACTGAAGCTTTCTTT.

V gene TRBV15 combines with J gene TRBJ2-7; D ambiguous. CDR1 is LNHNV and CDR2 is YYDKDF in the germline V gene (reference sequence). There are 14 residues in the CDR3. The ends were cut back, 6 bases at V and 4 bases at J, with 16 bases in the middle. For the CDR3, the DNA is TGTGCCACCAGTACAACCTCCGTCGATTACGAGCAGTACTTC. Protein product: CATSTTSVDYEQYF.

The J gene is TRBJ2-5, the V gene TRBV7-9, with a possible D match to TRBD2 (5 bases). This CDR3 spans 15 amino acids. V was cut by 5 bases and J by 5 bases, with 18 bases left in between. Germline values: CDR1 SEHNR, CDR2 FQNEAQ (reference sequence). The CDR3 sequence: CASSEARKGGETQYF. CDR3 DNA: TGTGCCAGCAGCGAAGCCAGGAAGGGCGGGGAGACCCAGTACTTC.

This chain links TRBV19 with TRBJ1-5; D gene ambiguous. CDR1 and CDR2 (germline): LNHDA, SQIVND (reference sequence). There are 15 residues in the CDR3. V lost 3 bases and J 0 bases, leaving 9 bases between the germline ends. This chain's CDR3 is CASSIGAYSNQPQHF. CDR3 coding DNA: TGTGCCAGTAGTATTGGCGCCTATAGCAATCAGCCCCAGCATTTT.

This clone has more than one count but fewer than ten. The chain is built from TRBV7-2 and TRBJ2-5, with 7 bases identical to TRBD1. Losses at the gene ends were 5 bases for V and 2 bases for J; bases not matched to a gene: 17. Germline CDR1 and CDR2: SGHTA and FQGNSA. CDR3 length: 18 residues. CDR3 residues: CASSPTDPGTAKQETQYF. The CDR3 bases are TGTGCCAGCAGCCCCACTGACCCCGGGACAGCGAAACAAGAGACCCAGTACTTC.

This chain uses TRBV6-6 with TRBJ1-2, with D unclear. The germline V gene has CDR1 MNHNY and CDR2 SVGAGI (reference sequence). Trimming took 8 bases from V and 8 from J, leaving 12 bases between them. The CDR3 extends over 11 amino acids. Here the CDR3 DNA reads TGTGCCAGCCGCGGAGGGATGGGCTACACCTTC. Translated: CASRGGMGYTF.

CDR3 in amino acids: CASSLVPGRLNTEAFF. CDR3 coding DNA: TGTGCCAGCAGTCTGGTCCCGGGACGGCTGAACACTGAAGCTTTCTTT. This chain uses TRBV27 with TRBJ1-1; the D gene is possibly TRBD1 (5 bases). Germline V CDR1 and CDR2: MNHEY, SMNVEV (reference sequence). CDR3 length: 16 amino acids. V was clipped by 5 bases and J by 0 bases, with 16 bases between them.